This T cell receptor (beta chain) was observed in a study of T and B cells in COVID-19 patients. This clonotype was counted many times. TRB rearrangements were amplified by multiplex PCR with BIOMED2 TRB-A/B primers. MiXCR, run by TCRdb on the multiplex PCR reads, gives a single entry per CDR3 protein. Of 15,000 or so distinct CDR3 sequences listed, about 28% are singletons. Blood genomic DNA input for TRB amplification was about 250-500 ng. The V segment lost 2 bases and the J segment 7 bases; nucleotides outside the gene matches: 3. This CDR3 region has 15 residues. In germline, CDR1 is MNHEY, CDR2 SVGEGT.

The receptor was isolated from a human donor who had recovered from COVID-19. What was sequenced was blood. This chain joins TRBV6-2 or TRBV6-3 and TRBJ2-1; 12 positions agree with TRBD2. The CDR3 spells CASSYQLAGGNEQFF. CDR3 nucleotide sequence: TGTGCCAGCAGTTACCAGCTAGCGGGAGGGAATGAGCAGTTCTTC.